The sample holds many counts of the clone carrying this T cell receptor beta chain. Antigen: not known. This specimen belongs to a study of CD8 T cells in ankylosing spondylitis. V shed 2 bases and J shed 5 bases, with 13 bases lying between them. The length of the CDR3 is 15 residues. Germline V lookup: CDR1 MNHNS, CDR2 SASEGT. TCRdb reanalysed the 5' RACE reads using MiXCR and keeps one entry per CDR3 protein. In the table there are about 200,000 distinct CDR3 sequences, more than 25% of which are singletons. Study-level results: For ankylosing spondylitis blood, a TCR beta motif of fewer than 10 highly homologous variants appeared characteristic.

This clonotype was sampled from a male donor with ankylosing spondylitis or in good health (not recorded which). The sequenced sample consisted of blood, either unsorted or a sorted T cell fraction (not recorded which). The chain combines TRBV6-1 with TRBJ2-1, with D perhaps matching TRBD1 or TRBD2 (5 bases each). The CDR3 sequence: CASSEQGSGNNEQFF. DNA of the CDR3: TGTGCCAGCAGTGAACAGGGTTCCGGGAACAATGAGCAGTTCTTC.